One and the same sample provided the 23 T cell receptor beta chains below, sequenced in a study of neurological immune-mediated disorders. Via MiXCR, TCRdb re-called the 5' RACE reads, giving one row per CDR3 protein. The data show about 60,000 distinct CDR3 sequences, around 4.4% seen once. Sequencing input: PBMCs. These receptor sequences come from a man aged 50 or older with multiple sclerosis.

This clonotype was observed many times. The chain recombines TRBV4-1 with TRBJ2-1, with TRBD2 matching over 10 bases. Germline V gene lookup returns CDR1 MGHRA and CDR2 YSYEKL. This CDR3 spans 15 amino acids. V shed 1 base and J 5 bases; nucleotides not matched to a gene: 2. The DNA for the CDR3 is TGCGCCAGCAGCCAAGTCGGACTAGCGGACAATGAGCAGTTCTTC. This sequence encodes CASSQVGLADNEQFF.

This clonotype has at least ten counts. The chain employs TRBV29-1 and TRBJ2-1, with 11 bases fitting TRBD1. This CDR3 is 13 amino acids long. Looked up from germline, CDR1 is SQVTM and CDR2 is ANQGSEA. J was trimmed by 9 bases and V by 8 bases; bases with no gene match: 9. CDR3 sequence: CSFARTGGLEQFF. The CDR3 region has the DNA TGCAGCTTTGCCAGGACAGGGGGCCTTGAGCAGTTCTTC.

This clonotype was seen at least ten times. This rearrangement joins TRBV20-1 to TRBJ2-7; 7 nucleotides line up with TRBD2. CDR3 length: 14 residues. The V segment lost 1 base and the J segment 2 bases; nucleotides outside the gene matches: 5. CDR1 and CDR2 from the germline V gene are DFQATT and SNEGSKA (reference sequence). The CDR3 is CSARGAGAAYEQYF. CDR3 bases: TGCAGTGCTAGAGGCGCGGGAGCCGCCTACGAGCAGTACTTC.

In this sample, this clonotype turned up many times. The CDR3 loop reads CASSLSGTAEVDTQYF. The CDR3 nucleotides read TGTGCCAGCAGTTTATCCGGGACTGCGGAAGTAGATACGCAGTATTTT. The V call is TRBV27, the J call TRBJ2-3; possibly TRBD2 for D (6 bases). V lost 0 bases and J 5 bases, leaving 15 bases between the germline ends. The CDR3 runs to 16 residues. CDR1 and CDR2 (germline): MNHEY, SMNVEV (reference sequence).

In its sample, this clonotype was seen many times. The chain joins TRBV20-1 to TRBJ1-1; D is unclear. From germline, CDR1 is DFQATT and CDR2 SNEGSKA (reference sequence). V lost 0 bases to trimming and J lost 3 bases, with 8 bases between them. CDR3 length equals 13 residues. CDR3 nucleotide sequence: TGCAGTGCTAGAGATCGCCTGTACACTGAAGCTTTCTTT. This encodes CSARDRLYTEAFF.

This clonotype was seen at least ten times. Here the CDR3 reads CASSLGTGTPMNTEAFF. The CDR3 DNA follows: TGTGCCAGCAGCTTAGGAACCGGGACACCCATGAACACTGAAGCTTTCTTT. The chain is built from TRBV7-2 and TRBJ1-1; possible D gene TRBD1, 6 bases. Germline CDR1 SGHTA, CDR2 FQGNSA. CDR3 length: 17 residues. Between the trimmed V and J ends, which lost 1 base and 0 bases, there was a span of 15 bases.

This clonotype has a count of ten or more. The chain couples TRBV20-1 to TRBJ1-5; D gene uncertain. In germline, CDR1 is DFQATT, CDR2 SNEGSKA (reference sequence). The CDR3 consists of 15 residues. The V end lost 0 bases, the J end lost 0 bases, and 9 bases lay between the germline ends. The CDR3 DNA follows: TGCAGTGCTAGAGATTCGGGGATTAGCAATCAGCCCCAGCATTTT. Translating gives CSARDSGISNQPQHF.

This clonotype was detected ten times or more. The chain links TRBV2 to TRBJ2-1; D may match TRBD1 or TRBD2 (5 bases each). This CDR3 spans 13 amino acids. Germline values: CDR1 SNHLY, CDR2 FYNNEI. Trimming cost V 4 bases and J 5 bases, with 9 bases left between them. The CDR3 sequence is CASSGGGNNEQFF. The CDR3 DNA is TGTGCCAGCAGTGGTGGGGGAAACAATGAGCAGTTCTTC.

This clonotype came up many times. The chain employs TRBV6-4 and TRBJ2-1, with D possibly being TRBD1 or TRBD2 (5 bases each). V dropped 5 bases and J dropped 7 bases, with 9 bases sitting between them. This CDR3 has 12 residues. Germline CDR1 reads MRHNA; CDR2 reads SNTAGT. The CDR3 sequence is CASSRGGNEQFF. CDR3 sequence (DNA): TGTGCCAGCAGTAGGGGCGGGAATGAGCAGTTCTTC.

This clonotype was found many times. CDR3 bases: TGCAGTGCTAGAGAGGCTAGCGGGACCAACGAGCAGTACTTC. Protein product: CSAREASGTNEQYF. This sequence joins TRBV20-1 and TRBJ2-7, with TRBD2 matching over 9 bases. This CDR3 has 14 amino acids. Unmatched junction bases numbered 5, after V lost 0 bases and J lost 5 bases. Germline CDR1 reads DFQATT; CDR2 reads SNEGSKA (reference sequence).

This clonotype has ten or more counts. The chain joins TRBV5-1 to TRBJ2-5; 7 bases are shared with TRBD2. This CDR3 has 15 amino acids. CDR1 is SGHRS, CDR2 YFSETQ, per germline. J gave up 1 base and V 4 bases, and 7 bases lay outside the gene matches. The DNA of the CDR3 is TGCGCCAGCAGCCTCCTAGGACTAGGCCAAGAGACCCAGTACTTC. Protein: CASSLLGLGQETQYF.

J is TRBJ1-5 and V is TRBV14; D not resolved. Germline V gene sequence: CDR1 SGHDN, CDR2 FVKESK. Deletions cut 0 bases from V and 7 bases from J, with 7 bases between. The length of the CDR3 is 13 residues. The CDR3 DNA reads TGTGCCAGCAGCCAAGAGATGGGACAGCCCCAGCATTTT. This codes for CASSQEMGQPQHF. Full variable domain (outside the CDR3, taken from reference TRBV14 and TRBJ1-5): EAGVTQFPSHSVIEKGQTVTLRCDPISGHDNLYWYRRVMGKEIKFLLHFVKESKQDESGMPNNRFLAERTGGTYSTLKVQPAELEDSGVYFCASSQEMGQPQHFGDGTRLSIL.

This clonotype came up many times. J is TRBJ2-2 and V is TRBV4-1; the match to TRBD2 covers 9 bases. CDR1 and CDR2 (germline): MGHRA, YSYEKL. The CDR3 consists of 15 residues. Trimming removed 2 bases from V and 6 bases from J; junction bases left unmatched: 4. Here the CDR3 reads CASSQSLAGAGELFF. The CDR3 DNA reads TGCGCCAGCAGCCAAAGTTTAGCGGGAGCCGGGGAGCTGTTTTTT.

This clonotype showed up many times. J is TRBJ1-2 and V is TRBV5-6; 7 nucleotides match TRBD1. CDR3 length equals 14 residues. J lost 8 bases, V lost 4 bases, and 11 bases had no gene match. Germline CDR1 and CDR2: SGHDT and YYEEEE. In nucleotides, the CDR3 is TGTGCCAGCAGCGTACTGACAGGGTGGGCCGGCTACACCTTC. It yields the protein CASSVLTGWAGYTF.

At least ten counts were recorded for this clonotype. V is TRBV12-3 or TRBV12-4 and J is TRBJ2-1; D unclear. V lost 3 bases to trimming and J lost 0 bases, with 6 bases between them. There are 14 residues in the CDR3. The CDR3 sequence: CASSFQISYNEQFF. CDR3 in DNA: TGTGCCAGCAGTTTTCAAATCTCCTACAATGAGCAGTTCTTC.

This clonotype was observed at least ten times. The genes are TRBV20-1 and TRBJ2-3; 10 positions match TRBD2. V gave up 3 bases and J gave up 6 bases; unmatched junction bases: 12. The CDR3 is 16 residues long. Germline lookup yields CDR1 DFQATT and CDR2 SNEGSKA (reference sequence). In DNA, the CDR3 is TGCAGTGCTAGCGGTGAAGGGCTAGCGGGAGCGGATACGCAGTATTTT. This codes for CSASGEGLAGADTQYF.

This clonotype showed up many times. The chain recombines TRBV7-2 with TRBJ2-2, with D perhaps matching TRBD2 (5 bases). The ends were cut back, 5 bases at V and 1 base at J, with 14 bases in the middle. Germline V gene sequence: CDR1 SGHTA, CDR2 FQGNSA. The CDR3 has 16 residues. CDR3 sequence (DNA): TGTGCCAGCAGCCAACGTGGAGCGGTGAACACCGGGGAGCTGTTTTTT. This sequence encodes CASSQRGAVNTGELFF.

This chain uses TRBV10-1 with TRBJ2-5; no clear D. Trimming left V 4 bases short and J 0 bases short, with 6 bases between. Looked up from germline, CDR1 is WNHNN and CDR2 is SYGVQD (reference sequence). The CDR3 sequence is 13 residues long. The CDR3 loop is CASSGENQETQYF. In nucleotides, the CDR3 is TGCGCCAGCAGTGGAGAAAACCAAGAGACCCAGTACTTC.

This clonotype showed up many times. V and J are TRBV20-1 and TRBJ2-2; TRBD2 is a possible D gene (5 bases). There are 12 residues in the CDR3. Per germline, CDR1 DFQATT and CDR2 SNEGSKA (reference sequence). V was pared by 2 bases and J by 9 bases, with 10 bases between. Here the CDR3 reads CSARLRERELFF. CDR3 nucleotide sequence: TGCAGTGCTAGACTCCGGGAAAGGGAGCTGTTTTTT.

This clonotype was picked up many times. The gene calls are TRBV5-1 and TRBJ2-7; a possible D gene is TRBD1 (5 bases). In germline, CDR1 is SGHRS, CDR2 YFSETQ. V shed 8 bases and J shed 1 base, with 10 bases lying between them. The CDR3 length is 12 residues. CDR3 protein: CASQGTSYEQYF. The CDR3 DNA sequence: TGCGCCAGTCAGGGCACGTCCTACGAGCAGTACTTC.

This clonotype showed up many times. The rearrangement joins TRBV5-1 to TRBJ1-2, with 9 bases matching TRBD1. There are 14 residues in the CDR3. CDR1 is SGHRS, CDR2 YFSETQ, per germline. With 4 bases clipped from V and 7 bases from J, the junction kept 8 bases outside the gene matches. The chain's CDR3 is CASSMGQGGSGYTF. The CDR3 DNA sequence: TGCGCCAGCAGCATGGGACAGGGCGGTAGTGGCTACACCTTC. The whole variable domain, filled in from reference TRBV5-1 and TRBJ1-2, reads KAGVTQTPRYLIKTRGQQVTLSCSPISGHRSVSWYQQTPGQGLQFLFEYFSETQRNKGNFPGRFSGRQFSNSRSEMNVSTLELGDSALYLCASSMGQGGSGYTFGSGTRLTVV.

This clonotype has a count of ten or more. This chain connects TRBV28 to TRBJ2-1; no clear D gene. The CDR3 contains 12 residues. The V gene's germline CDR1 is MDHEN and CDR2 SYDVKM. Trimming shortened V by 6 bases and J by 7 bases, and 10 bases separated the two germline ends. The CDR3 DNA reads TGTGCCAGCAGACCTCCCCGGAATGAGCAGTTCTTC. Translated, it gives CASRPPRNEQFF.

This clonotype was seen many times. The gene calls are TRBV10-1 and TRBJ2-2; D possibly uses TRBD1 or TRBD2 (5 bases each). The germline CDR1 and CDR2 sequences are WNHNN and SYGVQD (reference sequence). V was cut by 6 bases and J by 2 bases, with 13 bases left in between. The CDR3 has 15 residues. The DNA of the CDR3 is TGCGCCAGCAGCTTGGGGGTTTTTAACACCGGGGAGCTGTTTTTT. This encodes CASSLGVFNTGELFF.